The TCR beta chain under discussion was sequenced for a study of T cell responses to AZD1222 COVID-19 vaccine. At the level of the study: Pooling of second doses given at about 4 or about 12 weeks was done. The study, taken as a whole, reports: Females outnumbered males among donors, who were mostly white British; clonal diversity was possibly underestimated. Repertoires were collected only later (after the peak T cell response had occurred). Regions 160-218 and 743-854 dominated among vaccine-associated CD4 TCRs spanning spike.

The V gene's germline CDR1 is KGHSH and CDR2 LQKENI. V dropped 1 base and J dropped 0 bases, with 10 bases sitting between them. The CDR3 has 17 residues. The repertoire was sequenced with immunoSEQ multiplex PCR; TCRdb's copy has only in-frame clones and lacks some. The data contain about 140,000 clones, approximately 90% of them singletons. In regard to this clone: Its cognate antigen is unknown.

The origin of this receptor is an adult in good health. This chain links TRBV18 with TRBJ1-6; D gene uncertain. The specimen was peripheral blood, collected on day 0 of AZD1222 vaccination. CDR3 protein: CASSPQKVSSYNSPLHF. The CDR3 DNA reads TGTGCCAGCTCACCACAGAAGGTCAGCTCCTATAATTCACCCCTCCACTTT. The whole variable domain, filled in from reference TRBV18 and TRBJ1-6, reads NAGVMQNPRHLVRRRGQEARLRCSPMKGHSHVYWYRQLPEEGLKFMVYLQKENIIDESGMPKERFSAEFPKEGPSILRIQQVVRGDSAAYFCASSPQKVSSYNSPLHFGNGTRLTVT.